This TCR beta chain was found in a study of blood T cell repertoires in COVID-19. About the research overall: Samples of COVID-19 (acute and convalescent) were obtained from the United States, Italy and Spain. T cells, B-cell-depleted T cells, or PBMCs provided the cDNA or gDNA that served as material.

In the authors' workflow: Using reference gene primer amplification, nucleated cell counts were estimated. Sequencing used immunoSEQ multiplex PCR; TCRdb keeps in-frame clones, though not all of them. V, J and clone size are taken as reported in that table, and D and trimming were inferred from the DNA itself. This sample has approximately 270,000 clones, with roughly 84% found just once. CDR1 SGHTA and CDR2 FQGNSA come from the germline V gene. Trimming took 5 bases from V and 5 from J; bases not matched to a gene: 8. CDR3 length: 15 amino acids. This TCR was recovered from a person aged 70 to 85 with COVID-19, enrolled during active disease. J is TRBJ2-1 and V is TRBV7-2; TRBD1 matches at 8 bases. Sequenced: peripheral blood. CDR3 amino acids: CASSNDRGAHNEQFF. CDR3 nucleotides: TGTGCCAGCAGCAACGACAGGGGCGCTCACAATGAGCAGTTCTTC.